This T cell receptor (beta chain) was sequenced for a study of shared clonotypes between healthy human individuals. Naive CD8 cells, CD45RO-negative and positively selected for CCR7, excluded terminally differentiated effector memory CD45RA+ cells. Among the donors, all were Caucasian adults who lived in Nashville, Tennessee. The authors split each subset's genomic DNA evenly across several immunoSEQ plates. This table comes from immunoSEQ multiplex PCR, and its TCRdb copy is limited to in-frame clones, with some not included. Of 2 million to 2.5 million clones in the sample, approximately 94% were seen once. Study outcomes and limitations: Generally, naive subsets came out with larger estimated richness than memory subsets. Relative to their counterparts shared across all four donors, non-shared clonotypes exhibited diminished generation probabilities.

This clone was detected once. As yet, its antigen is unknown. This CDR3 region has 18 residues. Trimming took 4 bases from V and 4 from J; bases not matched to a gene: 11. CDR1 is PRHDT and CDR2 is FYEKMQ in the germline V gene (reference sequence). Sample: naive CD8+ T cells from PBMCs. The chain employs TRBV13 and TRBJ2-6, with TRBD1 matching over 9 bases. The receptor comes from a man aged 18 to 29 in good health. Some clones in this sample may be carry-over from other donors' samples. The DNA for the CDR3 is TGTGCCAGCAGCTCAACTACGGGACAGGGTTCCGGGGCCAACGTCCTGACTTTC. This codes for CASSSTTGQGSGANVLTF.